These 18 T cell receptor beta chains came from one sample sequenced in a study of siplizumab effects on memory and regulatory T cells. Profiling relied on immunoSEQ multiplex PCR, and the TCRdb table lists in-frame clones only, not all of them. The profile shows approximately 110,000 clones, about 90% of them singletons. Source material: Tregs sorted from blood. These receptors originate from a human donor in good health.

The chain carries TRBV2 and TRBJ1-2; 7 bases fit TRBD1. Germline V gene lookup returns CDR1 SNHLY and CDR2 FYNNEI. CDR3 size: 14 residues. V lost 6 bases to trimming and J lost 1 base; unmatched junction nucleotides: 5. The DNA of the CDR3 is TGTGCCAGCAGAGGGGGACAGTTTAACTATGGCTACACCTTC. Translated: CASRGGQFNYGYTF.

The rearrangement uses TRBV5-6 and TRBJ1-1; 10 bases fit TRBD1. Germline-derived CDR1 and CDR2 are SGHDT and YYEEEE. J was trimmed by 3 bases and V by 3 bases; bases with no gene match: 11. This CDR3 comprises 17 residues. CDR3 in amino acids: CASSSLGWGTGDTEAFF. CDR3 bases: TGTGCCAGCAGCTCGTTGGGTTGGGGGACAGGGGACACTGAAGCTTTCTTT.

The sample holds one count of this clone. DNA for the CDR3: TGTGCCAGCAGCTCCAACAGGGGGGTTGAAGCTTTCTTT. The encoded protein is CASSSNRGVEAFF. This chain connects TRBV5-6 to TRBJ1-1; 8 bases map to TRBD1. The CDR3 runs 13 residues. J gave up 7 bases and V 3 bases, and 5 bases lay outside the gene matches. Germline V gene sequence: CDR1 SGHDT, CDR2 YYEEEE.

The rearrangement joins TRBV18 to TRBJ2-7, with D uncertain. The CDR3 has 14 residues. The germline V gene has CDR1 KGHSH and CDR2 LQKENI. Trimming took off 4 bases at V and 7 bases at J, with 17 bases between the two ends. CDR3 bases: TGTGCCAGCTCACTGAGGACCGGAGCCTTGGAGCAGTACTTC. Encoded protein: CASSLRTGALEQYF.

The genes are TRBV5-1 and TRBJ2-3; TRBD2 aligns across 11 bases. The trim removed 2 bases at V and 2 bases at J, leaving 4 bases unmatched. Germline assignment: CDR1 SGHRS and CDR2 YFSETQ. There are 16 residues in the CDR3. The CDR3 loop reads CASSLVLAGATDTQYF. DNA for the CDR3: TGCGCCAGCAGCTTAGTACTAGCGGGGGCCACAGATACGCAGTATTTT.

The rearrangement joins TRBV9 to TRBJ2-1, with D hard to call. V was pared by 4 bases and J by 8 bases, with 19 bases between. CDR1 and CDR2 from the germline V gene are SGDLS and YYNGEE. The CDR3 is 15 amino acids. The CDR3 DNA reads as TGTGCCAGCAGCTTGGGTCCTAGGGCGGCGGATGAGCAGTTCTTC. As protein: CASSLGPRAADEQFF.

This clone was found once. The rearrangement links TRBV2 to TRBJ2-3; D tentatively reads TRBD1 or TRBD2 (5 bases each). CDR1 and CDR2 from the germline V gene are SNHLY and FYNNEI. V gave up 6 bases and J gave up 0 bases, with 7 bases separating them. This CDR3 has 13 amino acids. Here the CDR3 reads CASSRDSTDTQYF. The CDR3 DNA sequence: TGTGCCAGCAGCCGGGACAGCACAGATACGCAGTATTTT.

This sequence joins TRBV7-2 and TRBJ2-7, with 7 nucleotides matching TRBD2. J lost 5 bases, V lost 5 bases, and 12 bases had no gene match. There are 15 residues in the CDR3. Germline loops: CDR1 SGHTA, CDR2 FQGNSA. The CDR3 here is CASSPAGAGYNEQYF. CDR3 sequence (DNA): TGTGCCAGCAGCCCCGCGGGAGCGGGGTACAACGAGCAGTACTTC.

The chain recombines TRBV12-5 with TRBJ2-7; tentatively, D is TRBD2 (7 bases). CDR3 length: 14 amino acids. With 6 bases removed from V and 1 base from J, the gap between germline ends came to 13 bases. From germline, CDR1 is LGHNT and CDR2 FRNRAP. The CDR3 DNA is TGTGCTAGTGGCCGAGGGGGGGGATCCTACGAGCAGTACTTC. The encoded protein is CASGRGGGSYEQYF.

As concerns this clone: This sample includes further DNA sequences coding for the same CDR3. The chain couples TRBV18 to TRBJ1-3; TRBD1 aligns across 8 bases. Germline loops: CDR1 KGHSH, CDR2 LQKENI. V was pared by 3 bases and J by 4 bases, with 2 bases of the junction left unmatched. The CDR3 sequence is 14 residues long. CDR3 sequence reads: CASSPPGGGNTIYF. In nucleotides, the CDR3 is TGTGCCAGCTCACCGCCAGGGGGCGGAAACACCATATATTTT.

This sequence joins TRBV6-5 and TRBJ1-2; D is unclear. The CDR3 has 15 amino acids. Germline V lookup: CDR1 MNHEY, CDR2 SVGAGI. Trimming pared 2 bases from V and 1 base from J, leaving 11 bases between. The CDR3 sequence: CASSYGQAINYGYTF. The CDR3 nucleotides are TGTGCCAGCAGTTACGGGCAGGCGATTAACTATGGCTACACCTTC.

CDR3 region: CASSFQGLAGGETQYF. DNA for the CDR3: TGTGCCAGCAGCTTCCAAGGACTAGCGGGAGGAGAGACCCAGTACTTC. The chain carries TRBV7-9 and TRBJ2-5; 14 positions match TRBD2. CDR3 length: 16 amino acids. CDR1 and CDR2 (germline): SEHNR, FQNEAQ (reference sequence). The V segment lost 3 bases and the J segment 4 bases; nucleotides outside the gene matches: 4.

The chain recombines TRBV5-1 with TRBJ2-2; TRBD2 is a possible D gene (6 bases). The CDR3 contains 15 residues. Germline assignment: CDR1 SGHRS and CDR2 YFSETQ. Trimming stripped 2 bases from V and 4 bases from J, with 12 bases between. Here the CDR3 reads CASSFTGSPTGELFF. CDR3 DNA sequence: TGCGCCAGCAGCTTTACCGGGAGCCCCACCGGGGAGCTGTTTTTT.

In DNA, the CDR3 is TGTGCCAGCAGCTTGAGGGGTCCCTACGAGCAGTACTTC. This encodes CASSLRGPYEQYF. The chain employs TRBV5-8 and TRBJ2-7; TRBD1 is a possible D gene (5 bases). The CDR3 loop spans 13 amino acids. Germline CDR1 SGHTS, CDR2 YDEGEE. V dropped 1 base and J dropped 2 bases, with 7 bases sitting between them.

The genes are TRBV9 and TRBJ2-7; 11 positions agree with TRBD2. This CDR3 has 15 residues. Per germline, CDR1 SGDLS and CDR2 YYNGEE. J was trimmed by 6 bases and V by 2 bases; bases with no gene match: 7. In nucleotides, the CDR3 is TGTGCCAGCAGCGTGGGACTAGCGGCGGTGGGCGAGCAGTACTTC. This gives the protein CASSVGLAAVGEQYF.

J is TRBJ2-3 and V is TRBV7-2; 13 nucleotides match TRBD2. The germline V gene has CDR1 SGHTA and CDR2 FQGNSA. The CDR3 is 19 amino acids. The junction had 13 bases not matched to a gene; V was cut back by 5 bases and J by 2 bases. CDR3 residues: CASSLVPGLAGPDTDTQYF. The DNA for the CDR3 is TGTGCCAGCAGCCTAGTTCCGGGACTAGCGGGACCGGACACAGATACGCAGTATTTT.

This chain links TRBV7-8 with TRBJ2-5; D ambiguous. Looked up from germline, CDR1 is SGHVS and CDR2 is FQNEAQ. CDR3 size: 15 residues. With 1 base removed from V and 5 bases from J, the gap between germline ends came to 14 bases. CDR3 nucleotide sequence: TGTGCCAGCAGCTTAGGTCAGGCTTTACAGGAGACCCAGTACTTC. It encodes CASSLGQALQETQYF.

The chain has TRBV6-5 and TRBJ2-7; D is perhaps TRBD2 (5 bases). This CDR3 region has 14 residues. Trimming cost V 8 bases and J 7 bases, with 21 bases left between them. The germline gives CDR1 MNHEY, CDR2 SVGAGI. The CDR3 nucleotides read TGTGCCAGCTCCCTAGGAGGAGTCCTACCTGAGCAGTACTTC. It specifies CASSLGGVLPEQYF.